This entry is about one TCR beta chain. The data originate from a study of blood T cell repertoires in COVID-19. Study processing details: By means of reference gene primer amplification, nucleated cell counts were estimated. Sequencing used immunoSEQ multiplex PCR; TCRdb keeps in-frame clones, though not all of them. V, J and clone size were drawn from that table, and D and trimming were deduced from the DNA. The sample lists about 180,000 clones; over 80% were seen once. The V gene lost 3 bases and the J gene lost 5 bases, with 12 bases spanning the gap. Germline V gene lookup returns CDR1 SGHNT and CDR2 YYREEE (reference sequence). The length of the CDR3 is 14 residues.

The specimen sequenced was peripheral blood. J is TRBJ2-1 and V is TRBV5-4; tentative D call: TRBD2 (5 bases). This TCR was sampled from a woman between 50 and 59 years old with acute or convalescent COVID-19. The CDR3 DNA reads TGTGCCAGCAGCTCTCAGGCCGGGAACAATGAGCAGTTCTTC. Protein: CASSSQAGNNEQFF.